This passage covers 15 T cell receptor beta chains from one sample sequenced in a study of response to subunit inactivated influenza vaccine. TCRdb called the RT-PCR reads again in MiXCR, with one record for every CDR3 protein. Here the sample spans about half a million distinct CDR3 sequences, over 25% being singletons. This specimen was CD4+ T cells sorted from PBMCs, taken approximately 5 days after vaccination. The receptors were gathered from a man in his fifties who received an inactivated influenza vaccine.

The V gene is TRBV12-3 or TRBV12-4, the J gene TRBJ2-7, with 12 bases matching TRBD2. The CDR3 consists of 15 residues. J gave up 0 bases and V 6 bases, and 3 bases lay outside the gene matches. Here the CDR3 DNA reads TGTGCCAGCAGCACTAGCGGGAGGACCTCCTACGAGCAGTACTTC. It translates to CASSTSGRTSYEQYF.

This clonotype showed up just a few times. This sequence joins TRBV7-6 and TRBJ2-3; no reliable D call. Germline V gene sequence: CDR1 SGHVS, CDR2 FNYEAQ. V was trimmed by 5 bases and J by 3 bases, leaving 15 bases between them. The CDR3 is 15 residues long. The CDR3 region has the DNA TGTGCCAGCAGCCCTAGACCCATTCCAACAGATACGCAGTATTTT. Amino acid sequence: CASSPRPIPTDTQYF.

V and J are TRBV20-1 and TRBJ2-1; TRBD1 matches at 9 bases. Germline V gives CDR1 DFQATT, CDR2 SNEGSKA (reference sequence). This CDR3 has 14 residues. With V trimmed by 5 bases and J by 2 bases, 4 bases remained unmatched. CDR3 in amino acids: CSAPHRGPYNEQFF. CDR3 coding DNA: TGCAGTGCTCCACACAGGGGGCCCTACAATGAGCAGTTCTTC.

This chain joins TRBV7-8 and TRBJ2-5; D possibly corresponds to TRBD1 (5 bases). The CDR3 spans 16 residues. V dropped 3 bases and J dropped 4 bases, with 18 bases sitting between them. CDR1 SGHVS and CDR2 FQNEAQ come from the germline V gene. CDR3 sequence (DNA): TGTGCCAGCAGCTTGGGGCCCTCACCGAAGTCAGAGACCCAGTACTTC. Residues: CASSLGPSPKSETQYF.

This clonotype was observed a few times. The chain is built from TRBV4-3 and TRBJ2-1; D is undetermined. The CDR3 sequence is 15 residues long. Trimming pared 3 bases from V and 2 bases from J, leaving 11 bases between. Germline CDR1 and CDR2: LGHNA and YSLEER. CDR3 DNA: TGCGCCAGCAGCCATGCGGTCAGCGCCTACAATGAGCAGTTCTTC. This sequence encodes CASSHAVSAYNEQFF.

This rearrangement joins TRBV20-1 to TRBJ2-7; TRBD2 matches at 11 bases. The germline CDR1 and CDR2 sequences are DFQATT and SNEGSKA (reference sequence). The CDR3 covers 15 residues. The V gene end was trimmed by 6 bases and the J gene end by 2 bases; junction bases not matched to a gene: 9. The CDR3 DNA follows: TGCAGTGCCTCGCGGGGGACTAGCGGACCCTACGAGCAGTACTTC. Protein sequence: CSASRGTSGPYEQYF.

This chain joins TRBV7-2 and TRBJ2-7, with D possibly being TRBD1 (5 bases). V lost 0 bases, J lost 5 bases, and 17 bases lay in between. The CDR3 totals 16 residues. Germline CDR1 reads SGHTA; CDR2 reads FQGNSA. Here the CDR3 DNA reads TGTGCCAGCAGCTTAGCGAGGTTTGCAGGGTTAAACGAGCAGTACTTC. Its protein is CASSLARFAGLNEQYF.

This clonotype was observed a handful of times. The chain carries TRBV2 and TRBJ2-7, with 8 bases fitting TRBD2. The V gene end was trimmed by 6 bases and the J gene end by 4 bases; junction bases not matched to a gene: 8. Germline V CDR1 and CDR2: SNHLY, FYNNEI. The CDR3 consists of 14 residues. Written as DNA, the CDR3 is TGTGCCAGCAGGAGGCGGGGGGACCATTACGAGCAGTACTTC. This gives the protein CASRRRGDHYEQYF.

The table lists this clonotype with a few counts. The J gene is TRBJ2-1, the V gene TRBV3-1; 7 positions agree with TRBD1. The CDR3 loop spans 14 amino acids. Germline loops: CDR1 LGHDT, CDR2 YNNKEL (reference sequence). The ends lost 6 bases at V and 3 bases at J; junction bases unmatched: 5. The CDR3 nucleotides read TGTGCCAGCAGGGCACGGGACAGCTACAATGAGCAGTTCTTC. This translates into CASRARDSYNEQFF.

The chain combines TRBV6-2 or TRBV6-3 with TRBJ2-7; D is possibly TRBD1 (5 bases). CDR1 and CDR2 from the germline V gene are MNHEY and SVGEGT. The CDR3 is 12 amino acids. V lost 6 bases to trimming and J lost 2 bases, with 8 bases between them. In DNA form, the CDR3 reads TGTGCCAGCAGCGACAGACCCTACGAGCAGTACTTC. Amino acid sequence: CASSDRPYEQYF.

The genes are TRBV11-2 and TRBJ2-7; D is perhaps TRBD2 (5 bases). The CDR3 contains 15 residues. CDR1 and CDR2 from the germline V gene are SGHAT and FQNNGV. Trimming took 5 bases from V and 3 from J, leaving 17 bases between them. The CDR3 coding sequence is TGTGCCAGCAGCCGAACGGGATCCCCCTACTACGAGCAGTACTTC. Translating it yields CASSRTGSPYYEQYF.

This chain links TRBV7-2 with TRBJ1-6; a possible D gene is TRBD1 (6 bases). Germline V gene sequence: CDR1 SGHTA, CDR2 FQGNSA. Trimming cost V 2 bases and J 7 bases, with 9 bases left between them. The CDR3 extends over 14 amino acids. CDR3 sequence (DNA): TGTGCCAGCAGCTTATATCAGGGGAATTCACCCCTCCACTTT. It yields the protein CASSLYQGNSPLHF.

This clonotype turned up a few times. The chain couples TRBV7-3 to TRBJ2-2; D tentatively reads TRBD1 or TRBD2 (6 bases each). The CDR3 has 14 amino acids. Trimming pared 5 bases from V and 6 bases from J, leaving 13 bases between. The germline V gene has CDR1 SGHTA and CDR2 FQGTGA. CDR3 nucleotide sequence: TGTGCCAGCAGCCCCCGGGGGCGTCCCGGGGAGCTGTTTTTT. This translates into CASSPRGRPGELFF. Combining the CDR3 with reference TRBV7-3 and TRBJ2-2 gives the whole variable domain GAGVSQTPSNKVTEKGKYVELRCDPISGHTALYWYRQSLGQGPEFLIYFQGTGAADDSGLPNDRFFAVRPEGSVSTLKIQRTERGDSAVYLCASSPRGRPGELFFGEGSRLTVL.

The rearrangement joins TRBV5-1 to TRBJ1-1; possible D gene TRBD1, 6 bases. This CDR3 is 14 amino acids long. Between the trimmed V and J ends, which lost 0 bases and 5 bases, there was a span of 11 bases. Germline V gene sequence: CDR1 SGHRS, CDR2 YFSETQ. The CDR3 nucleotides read TGCGCCAGCAGCTTGGACAGGGCGGGTACTGAAGCTTTCTTT. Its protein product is CASSLDRAGTEAFF.

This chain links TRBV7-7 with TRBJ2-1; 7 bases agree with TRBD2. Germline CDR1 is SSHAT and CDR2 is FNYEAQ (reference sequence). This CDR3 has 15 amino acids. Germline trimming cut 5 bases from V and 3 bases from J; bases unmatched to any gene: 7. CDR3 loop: CASSPLTGGYNEQFF. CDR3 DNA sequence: TGTGCCAGCAGCCCACTCACGGGGGGCTACAATGAGCAGTTCTTC.